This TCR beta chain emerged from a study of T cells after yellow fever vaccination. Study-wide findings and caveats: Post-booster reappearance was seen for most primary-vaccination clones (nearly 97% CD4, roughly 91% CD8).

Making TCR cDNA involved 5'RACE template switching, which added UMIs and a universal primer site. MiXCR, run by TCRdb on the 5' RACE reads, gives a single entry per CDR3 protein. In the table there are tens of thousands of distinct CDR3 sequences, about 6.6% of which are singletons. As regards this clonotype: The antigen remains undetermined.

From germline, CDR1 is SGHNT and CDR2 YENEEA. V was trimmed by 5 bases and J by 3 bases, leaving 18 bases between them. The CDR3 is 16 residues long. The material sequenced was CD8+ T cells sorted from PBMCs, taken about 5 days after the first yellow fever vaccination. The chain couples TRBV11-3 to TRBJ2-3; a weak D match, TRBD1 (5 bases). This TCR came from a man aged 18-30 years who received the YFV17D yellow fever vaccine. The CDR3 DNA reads TGTGCCAGCAGCCGCAGGGAAGGACAAAGGACAGATACGCAGTATTTT. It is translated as CASSRREGQRTDTQYF. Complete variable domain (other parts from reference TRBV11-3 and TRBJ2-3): EAGVVQSPRYKIIEKKQPVAFWCNPISGHNTLYWYLQNLGQGPELLIRYENEEAVDDSQLPKDRFSAERLKGVDSTLKIQPAELGDSAVYLCASSRREGQRTDTQYFGPGTRLTVL.